This T cell receptor beta chain was recorded in a study of brain T cells in children with intractable seizures (dated by TCRdb to 2020 to 2023). Regarding the complete study: Resected brain tissue from 45 to 60 pediatric epilepsy surgery cases was first screened for immune gene transcripts using a NanoString immunology panel. Among the roughly twelve selected surgery cases, eight also had pre-surgery blood sequenced, leaving four with brain tissue only. Beyond this particular receptor, the publication reports: Sequencing depth differed between pre- and post-surgery blood, so clones missing from the pre-surgery sample may reflect undersampling. Viral specificity was inferred solely from CDR3 sequence similarity, and the HCMV serostatus of the patients was not known.

As to this clone: Its antigen is not yet known. No much larger clone exists at a distance of one base, and base qualities are not known.

TCR beta chain sequences were generated from genomic DNA using the immunoSEQ assay. In the source study's methods: CDR3 sequences that did not begin with the conserved framework cysteine at position 104 were removed manually. Clonality was calculated as one minus the normalized Shannon's Diversity Index, with values ranging from 0 (maximal diversity) to 1 (oligoclonal). Chi-squared comparison-of-proportions tests assessed whether the same CDR3 differed in frequency between samples, such as brain versus blood. Public clonotypes were identified through searches of immuneACCESS, and similarity to known antiviral clonotypes was evaluated with the VDJdb browser. TCRdb took this table from immuneACCESS and kept in-frame rearrangements with V and J called. Such tables lack part of the clones; where checked against another copy, unresolved V genes explain under half of the gap, and the rest is unexplained. V and J calls and clone size are given by that table; D and trimming were obtained from the DNA. The sample has tens of thousands of clones on record, under 95% of them singletons. Under 8% of the sample belongs to the ten largest clones.

The cysteine opens and the valine closes a CDR3 of 15 amino acids. The DNA shown is the 45-base CDR3, in frame from base 1. Relative to germline, V is missing 6 bases and J is missing 3 bases, with 7 bases of the junction outside any gene match. In the germline V gene, CDR1 corresponds to SGHDN and CDR2 to FVKESK. The sample's time point, from its label and the paper: resected brain tissue, or blood drawn just prior to surgery. The surgery cases showing the highest brain T cell transcript signatures were chosen for TCR beta chain sequencing of brain tissue and, when available, of blood. Patients had been treated with at least one anti-epileptic drug before surgery. The TCR-sequenced patients were children whose drug-resistant epilepsy was caused by tuberous sclerosis complex, focal cortical dysplasia, Rasmussen encephalitis or hemimegalencephaly. Blood samples were collected immediately before the epilepsy surgery. The Monarch genomic DNA purification kit was used to extract bulk genomic DNA from unsorted brain tissue and from whole blood.

Recombination connected TRBV14 to TRBJ2-7; TRBD2 aligns with 11 central bases. Material: peripheral blood, obtained at surgery. This clonotype originated in a boy younger than 18 with focal cortical dysplasia and intractable seizures. At the DNA level, the sequence is TGTGCCAGCAGTCAGATGGGACTAGCGGACTACGAGCAGTACGTC. This yields the protein CASSQMGLADYEQYV.